These T cell receptor beta chains were read from a single sample in a study of identical twins' blood T cells. Each CDR3 protein is one row after TCRdb ran MiXCR on the 5' RACE reads. The sample contains 300,000 to 400,000 distinct CDR3 sequences, roughly 31% of which appear only once. Sequencing input: PBMCs. The receptors come from a woman aged 18-55 years in good health. CDR3s include the opening cysteine and the closing phenylalanine or tryptophan. A D gene is named only where the DNA matches it firmly. Clone size appears in some rows only: once, few, many, or a class for an expanded clone.

cdr3_length: 16; v_call: TRBV2; clone_size: -; j_call: TRBJ1-4; d_call: TRBD1; cdr3_aa: CASSGTTGFRDEKLFF; cdr3_nt: TGTGCCAGCAGTGGGACGACAGGGTTTCGCGATGAAAAACTGTTTTTT
cdr3_length: 15; v_call: TRBV3-1; clone_size: -; j_call: TRBJ2-2; d_call: -; cdr3_aa: CASSQDRLFTGELFF; cdr3_nt: TGTGCCAGCAGCCAAGATAGGCTATTCACCGGGGAGCTGTTTTTT
cdr3_length: 14; v_call: TRBV7-8; clone_size: many; j_call: TRBJ1-3; d_call: -; cdr3_aa: CASSFGYSGNTIYF; cdr3_nt: TGTGCCAGCAGCTTTGGTTACTCTGGAAACACCATATATTTT
cdr3_length: 15; v_call: TRBV20-1; clone_size: few; j_call: TRBJ2-3; d_call: TRBD2; cdr3_aa: CSATYSGGSTDTQYF; cdr3_nt: TGCAGTGCTACCTATAGCGGGGGAAGCACAGATACGCAGTATTTT
cdr3_length: 13; v_call: TRBV14; clone_size: many; j_call: TRBJ1-1; d_call: -; cdr3_aa: CASSQILQGEAFF; cdr3_nt: TGTGCCAGCAGCCAAATTTTACAGGGCGAAGCTTTCTTT
cdr3_length: 13; v_call: TRBV3-1; clone_size: -; j_call: TRBJ1-2; d_call: -; cdr3_aa: CASSQVLNLGYTF; cdr3_nt: TGTGCCAGCAGCCAAGTGCTGAATCTGGGCTACACCTTC
cdr3_length: 13; v_call: TRBV20-1; clone_size: many; j_call: TRBJ1-5; d_call: TRBD1; cdr3_aa: CSALTGGNQPQHF; cdr3_nt: TGCAGTGCCCTGACAGGGGGAAATCAGCCCCAGCATTTT
cdr3_length: 16; v_call: TRBV7-2; clone_size: few; j_call: TRBJ1-1; d_call: TRBD1; cdr3_aa: CASSLRTGVMNTEAFF; cdr3_nt: TGTGCCAGCAGCCTTAGGACAGGCGTGATGAACACTGAAGCTTTCTTT
cdr3_length: 15; v_call: TRBV7-9; clone_size: few; j_call: TRBJ2-3; d_call: -; cdr3_aa: CASSGSGSSTDTQYF; cdr3_nt: TGTGCCAGCAGCGGCAGCGGGTCTAGCACAGATACGCAGTATTTT
cdr3_length: 12; v_call: TRBV3-1; clone_size: few; j_call: TRBJ1-2; d_call: -; cdr3_aa: CASIWNLGGYTF; cdr3_nt: TGTGCCAGCATCTGGAACTTGGGTGGCTACACCTTC
cdr3_length: 13; v_call: TRBV6-5; clone_size: -; j_call: TRBJ2-1; d_call: -; cdr3_aa: CASSYSELDEQFF; cdr3_nt: TGTGCCAGCAGTTACTCGGAACTAGATGAGCAGTTCTTC
cdr3_length: 14; v_call: TRBV27; clone_size: -; j_call: TRBJ2-5; d_call: -; cdr3_aa: CASSLYSGGETQYF; cdr3_nt: TGTGCCAGCAGTTTATATTCTGGGGGAGAGACCCAGTACTTC
cdr3_length: 14; v_call: TRBV29-1; clone_size: few; j_call: TRBJ2-1; d_call: -; cdr3_aa: CSVDWGNNVHEQFF; cdr3_nt: TGCAGCGTTGATTGGGGAAACAACGTCCATGAGCAGTTCTTC
cdr3_length: 13; v_call: TRBV20-1; clone_size: few; j_call: TRBJ1-5; d_call: -; cdr3_aa: CSAKDGGNQPQHF; cdr3_nt: TGCAGTGCCAAGGACGGGGGCAATCAGCCCCAGCATTTT
cdr3_length: 14; v_call: TRBV28; clone_size: many; j_call: TRBJ2-7; d_call: TRBD1; cdr3_aa: CASSLWDRSTEQYF; cdr3_nt: TGTGCCAGCAGTTTGTGGGACAGGTCCACCGAGCAGTACTTC
cdr3_length: 12; v_call: TRBV10-2; clone_size: many; j_call: TRBJ1-1; d_call: -; cdr3_aa: CASSEANTEAFF; cdr3_nt: TGCGCCAGCAGTGAGGCGAACACTGAAGCTTTCTTT
cdr3_length: 18; v_call: TRBV19; clone_size: -; j_call: TRBJ2-1; d_call: -; cdr3_aa: CASSMDYSVRMDGDEQFF; cdr3_nt: TGTGCCAGTAGTATGGACTACAGCGTCAGGATGGATGGCGATGAGCAGTTCTTC
cdr3_length: 14; v_call: TRBV29-1; clone_size: many; j_call: TRBJ2-4; d_call: -; cdr3_aa: CSVRSNLAKNIQYF; cdr3_nt: TGCAGCGTCCGCAGTAACTTAGCCAAAAACATTCAGTACTTC
cdr3_length: 15; v_call: TRBV6-1; clone_size: -; j_call: TRBJ1-4; d_call: -; cdr3_aa: CASSEGAGENEKLFF; cdr3_nt: TGTGCCAGCAGTGAAGGGGCAGGGGAGAATGAAAAACTGTTTTTT
cdr3_length: 15; v_call: TRBV9; clone_size: few; j_call: TRBJ2-7; d_call: -; cdr3_aa: CASTRSGGSLYEQYF; cdr3_nt: TGTGCCAGCACCCGTAGTGGGGGTTCCCTCTACGAGCAGTACTTC
cdr3_length: 14; v_call: TRBV5-1; clone_size: many; j_call: TRBJ1-1; d_call: -; cdr3_aa: CASSLPGGGGEAFF; cdr3_nt: TGCGCCAGCAGCTTACCGGGTGGAGGTGGTGAAGCTTTCTTT
cdr3_length: 16; v_call: TRBV19; clone_size: -; j_call: TRBJ1-1; d_call: -; cdr3_aa: CASTPWRAPMNTEAFF; cdr3_nt: TGTGCCAGTACCCCGTGGAGGGCCCCTATGAACACTGAAGCTTTCTTT